This paragraph reports one T cell receptor (beta chain). Its antigen is unidentified. The data derive from a study of response to subunit inactivated influenza vaccine. Study-wide points: Each seasonal flu vaccination may recruit only limited new T cells, authors suggested.

A single record per CDR3 protein comes from TCRdb applying MiXCR to the RT-PCR reads. Of 800,000 to 1,000,000 distinct CDR3 sequences listed, 21% were seen once; the top ten hold approximately 10%. CDR1 is SGHAT and CDR2 is FQNNGV in the germline V gene. There are 13 residues in the CDR3. Trimming took 4 bases from V and 7 from J, leaving 10 bases between them. V is TRBV11-2 and J is TRBJ2-2, with D perhaps matching TRBD2 (5 bases). The source of this sequence is a man aged 45-65 years who received an inactivated influenza vaccine. The material sequenced was PBMCs from blood, taken 5 days after vaccination. CDR3 region: CASSSNRGGELFF. CDR3 bases: TGTGCCAGCAGCTCTAACCGGGGCGGGGAGCTGTTTTTT.